This T cell receptor (beta chain) was sequenced for a study of blood T cell repertoires in COVID-19 (TCRdb year 2020). With regard to the full study: Samples covering the acute and convalescent phases of COVID-19 were provided by collaborators in the United States, Italy and Spain. HLA class I and class II types, where available, came from metadata supplied by the sample provider rather than from assay-based typing. Deeply sampled blood TCRbeta repertoires from subjects exposed to, actively infected with, or recovered from COVID-19 were included in the dataset. The samples were drawn from two sources: the first 160 participants of the ongoing ImmuneRACE study, and 1,000 to 1,500 subjects contributed by 6 global collaborators. The sample metadata nearly always contained a de-identified subject ID, COVID-19 status, age in years and sex. The repertoires were made available in a free public database intended to serve as a resource for research on the immune response to SARS-CoV-2. The prospective study material was composed of cDNA or gDNA derived from T cells, B-cell-depleted T cells, or PBMCs.

About this clone itself: Its antigen has not been determined. No qualities accompany the bases; no much larger clone lies one base away.

Including the terminal cysteine and phenylalanine, the CDR3 comprises 15 residues. Only CDR3 DNA remains: 45 bases, in frame from the first base. Sequences SGDLS (CDR1) and YYNGEE (CDR2) are obtained from the germline V gene. V is pared back by 3 bases and J by 0 bases, with 9 bases lying between the germline termini. TCRbeta CDR3 regions were amplified from genomic DNA using the immunoSEQ Assay, a bias-controlled multiplex PCR. The original pipeline was this. The number of nucleated cells in each sample was estimated by amplification of reference gene primers within the assay. Sequence reads were collapsed and filtered to measure the absolute abundance of every unique TCRbeta CDR3 rearrangement. For each sample, productive Simpson clonality was calculated as the square root of Simpson's diversity index over productive rearrangements. Imported from immuneACCESS, the table was reduced by TCRdb to in-frame sequences with V and J called. These copies leave out some clones; in studies compared against another copy, an unresolved V gene accounts for under half, and the cause of the remainder is not known. The D gene and trimming were derived from the DNA, and the V and J assignments and clone size from that table. The sample records a few hundred thousand clones, 80% to 90% of which are singletons. The ten largest clones capture roughly a tenth of the sample.

Beyond this particular receptor, the publication reports: The quantity of clinical and demographic metadata differed by source and by participant and was supplied without curation.

In Seattle, one collaborating source enrolled patients while the infection was active and tracked those patients longitudinally over the course of disease. Collaborating institutions collected whole blood in K2EDTA tubes following their own protocols. For TCRbeta analysis, collaborators shipped samples as frozen whole blood, isolated PBMCs, or DNA extracted from either of those sample types. The receptor comes from a woman in her sixties or seventies with COVID-19, enrolled during active disease. The sequenced material came from peripheral blood. The chain is assembled from TRBV9 and TRBJ1-4; the D gene cannot be resolved reliably. The encoded CDR3 is CASSATVATNEKLFF. The DNA is as follows: TGTGCCAGCAGCGCAACAGTTGCAACTAATGAAAAACTGTTTTTT.